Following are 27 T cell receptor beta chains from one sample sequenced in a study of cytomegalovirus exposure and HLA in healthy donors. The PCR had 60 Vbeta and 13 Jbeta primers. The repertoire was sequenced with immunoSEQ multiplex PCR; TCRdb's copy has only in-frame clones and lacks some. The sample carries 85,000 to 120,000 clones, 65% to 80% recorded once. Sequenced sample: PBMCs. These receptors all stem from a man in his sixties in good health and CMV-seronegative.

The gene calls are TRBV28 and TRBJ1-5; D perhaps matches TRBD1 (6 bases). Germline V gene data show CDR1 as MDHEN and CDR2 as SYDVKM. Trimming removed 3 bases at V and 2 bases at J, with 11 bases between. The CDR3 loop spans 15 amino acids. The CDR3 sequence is CASSFEGGGNQPQHF. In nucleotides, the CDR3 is TGTGCCAGCAGTTTTGAAGGGGGGGGCAATCAGCCCCAGCATTTT.

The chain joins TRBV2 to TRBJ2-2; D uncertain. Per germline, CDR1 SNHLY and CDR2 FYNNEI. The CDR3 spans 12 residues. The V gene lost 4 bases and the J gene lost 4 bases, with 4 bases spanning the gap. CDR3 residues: CASSVGTGELFF. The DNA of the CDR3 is TGTGCCAGCAGTGTCGGCACCGGGGAGCTGTTTTTT.

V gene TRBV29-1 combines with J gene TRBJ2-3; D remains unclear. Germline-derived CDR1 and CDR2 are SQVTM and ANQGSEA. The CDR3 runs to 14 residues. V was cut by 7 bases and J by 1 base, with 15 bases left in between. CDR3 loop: CSAERSPRTDTQYF. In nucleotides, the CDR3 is TGCAGCGCCGAAAGGAGCCCGCGCACAGATACGCAGTATTTT.

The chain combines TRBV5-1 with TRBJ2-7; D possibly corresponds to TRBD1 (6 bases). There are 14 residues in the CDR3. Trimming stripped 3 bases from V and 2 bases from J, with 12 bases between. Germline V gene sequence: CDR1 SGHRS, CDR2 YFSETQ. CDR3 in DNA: TGCGCCAGCAGCTCCCTTGAGGGGGCCTACGAGCAGTACTTC. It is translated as CASSSLEGAYEQYF.

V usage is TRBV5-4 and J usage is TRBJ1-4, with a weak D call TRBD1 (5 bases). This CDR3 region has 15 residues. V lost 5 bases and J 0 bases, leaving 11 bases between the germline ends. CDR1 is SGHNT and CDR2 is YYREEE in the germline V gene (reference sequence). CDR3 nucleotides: TGTGCCAGCAGGGCGGGGGGGGCAACTAATGAAAAACTGTTTTTT. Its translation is CASRAGGATNEKLFF. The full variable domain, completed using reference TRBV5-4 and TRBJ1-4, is ETGVTQSPTHLIKTRGQQVTLRCSSQSGHNTVSWYQQALGQGPQFIFQYYREEENGRGNFPPRFSGLQFPNYSSELNVNALELDDSALYLCASRAGGATNEKLFFGSGTQLSVL.

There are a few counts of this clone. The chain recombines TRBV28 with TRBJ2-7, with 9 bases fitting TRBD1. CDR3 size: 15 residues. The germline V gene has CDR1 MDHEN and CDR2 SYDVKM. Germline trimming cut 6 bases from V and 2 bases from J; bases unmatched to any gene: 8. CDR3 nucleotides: TGTGCCAGCAGCCGGGGACAGGGCCCTACCTACGAGCAGTACGTC. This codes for CASSRGQGPTYEQYV.

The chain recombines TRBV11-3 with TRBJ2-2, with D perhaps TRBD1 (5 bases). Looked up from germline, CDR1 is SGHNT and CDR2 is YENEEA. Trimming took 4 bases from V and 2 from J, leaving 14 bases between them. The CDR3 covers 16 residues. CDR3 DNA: TGTGCCAGCAGCTCAACAGGCGCTTATAACACCGGGGAGCTGTTTTTT. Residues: CASSSTGAYNTGELFF.

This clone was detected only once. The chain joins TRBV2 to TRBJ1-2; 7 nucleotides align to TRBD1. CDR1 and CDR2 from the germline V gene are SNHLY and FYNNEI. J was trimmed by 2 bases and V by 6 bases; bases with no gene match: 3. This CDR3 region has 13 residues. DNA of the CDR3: TGTGCCAGCAGGGGGGACAGAAACTATGGCTACACCTTC. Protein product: CASRGDRNYGYTF. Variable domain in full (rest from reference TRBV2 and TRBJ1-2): EPEVTQTPSHQVTQMGQEVILRCVPISNHLYFYWYRQILGQKVEFLVSFYNNEISEKSEIFDDQFSVERPDGSNFTLKIRSTKLEDSAMYFCASRGDRNYGYTFGSGTRLTVV.

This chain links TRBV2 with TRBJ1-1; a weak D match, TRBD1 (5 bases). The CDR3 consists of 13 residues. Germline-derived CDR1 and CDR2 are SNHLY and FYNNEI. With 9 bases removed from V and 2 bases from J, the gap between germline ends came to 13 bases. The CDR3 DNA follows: TGTGCCAGTCTCTTCCAGGGAAACACTGAAGCTTTCTTT. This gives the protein CASLFQGNTEAFF.

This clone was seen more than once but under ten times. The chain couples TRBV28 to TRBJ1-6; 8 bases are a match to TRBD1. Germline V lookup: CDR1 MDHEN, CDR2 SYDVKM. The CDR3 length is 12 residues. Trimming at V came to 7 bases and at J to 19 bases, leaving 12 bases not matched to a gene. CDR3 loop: CASTPPRGRLHF. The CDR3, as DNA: TGTGCCAGCACCCCACCCAGGGGGCGGTTACACTTT.

CDR3 region: CASSQPEGVPREQYF. The CDR3 DNA reads as TGCGCCAGCAGCCAACCTGAGGGGGTCCCCCGCGAGCAGTACTTC. The chain carries TRBV4-1 and TRBJ2-7; a possible D gene is TRBD1 (6 bases). Deletions cut 2 bases from V and 6 bases from J, with 17 bases between. Per germline, CDR1 MGHRA and CDR2 YSYEKL. The CDR3 consists of 15 residues.

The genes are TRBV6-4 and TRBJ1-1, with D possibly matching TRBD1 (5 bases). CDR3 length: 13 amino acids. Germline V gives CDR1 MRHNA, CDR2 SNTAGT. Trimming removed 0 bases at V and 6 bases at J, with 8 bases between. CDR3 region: CASSDSTEAEAFF. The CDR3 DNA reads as TGTGCCAGCAGTGACTCGACAGAAGCTGAAGCTTTCTTT.

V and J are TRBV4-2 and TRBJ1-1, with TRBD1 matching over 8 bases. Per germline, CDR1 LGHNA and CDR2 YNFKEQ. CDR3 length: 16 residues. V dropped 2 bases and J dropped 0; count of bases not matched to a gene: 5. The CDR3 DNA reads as TGTGCCAGCAGCCAACTCGGACAGGGCATGAACACTGAAGCTTTCTTT. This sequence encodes CASSQLGQGMNTEAFF.

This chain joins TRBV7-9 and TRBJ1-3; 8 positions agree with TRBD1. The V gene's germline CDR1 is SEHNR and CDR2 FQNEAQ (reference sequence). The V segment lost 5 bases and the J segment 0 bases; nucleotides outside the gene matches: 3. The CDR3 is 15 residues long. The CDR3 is CASSTGQASGNTIYF. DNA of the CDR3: TGTGCCAGCAGCACGGGACAGGCCTCTGGAAACACCATATATTTT.

The DNA of the CDR3 is TGTGCCAGTAAAGTTGTTGGGAGCAAAGAGACCCAGTACTTC. Translation: CASKVVGSKETQYF. The rearrangement joins TRBV19 to TRBJ2-5; D perhaps matches TRBD2 (5 bases). The length of the CDR3 is 14 residues. CDR1 and CDR2 from the germline V gene are LNHDA and SQIVND (reference sequence). V lost 7 bases to trimming and J lost 3 bases, with 15 bases between them.

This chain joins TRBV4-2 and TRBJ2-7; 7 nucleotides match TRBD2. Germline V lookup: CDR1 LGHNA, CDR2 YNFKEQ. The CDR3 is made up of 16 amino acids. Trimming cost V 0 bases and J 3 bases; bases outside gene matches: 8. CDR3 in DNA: TGTGCCAGCAGCCAAGATCTCGGGAGGACCTACTACGAGCAGTACTTC. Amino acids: CASSQDLGRTYYEQYF.

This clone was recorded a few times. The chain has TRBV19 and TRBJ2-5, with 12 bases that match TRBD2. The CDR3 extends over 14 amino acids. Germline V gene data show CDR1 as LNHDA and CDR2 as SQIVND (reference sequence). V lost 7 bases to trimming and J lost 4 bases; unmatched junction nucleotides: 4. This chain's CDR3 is CASMTSGGGETQYF. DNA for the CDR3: TGTGCCAGTATGACTAGCGGGGGAGGAGAGACCCAGTACTTC.

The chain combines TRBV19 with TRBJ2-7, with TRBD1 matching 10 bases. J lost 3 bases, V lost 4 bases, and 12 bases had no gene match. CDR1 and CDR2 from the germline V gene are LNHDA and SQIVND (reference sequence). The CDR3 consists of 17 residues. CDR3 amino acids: CASSNGTGAPPRYEQYV. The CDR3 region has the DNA TGTGCCAGTAGTAACGGGACAGGGGCACCTCCCCGCTACGAGCAGTACGTC.

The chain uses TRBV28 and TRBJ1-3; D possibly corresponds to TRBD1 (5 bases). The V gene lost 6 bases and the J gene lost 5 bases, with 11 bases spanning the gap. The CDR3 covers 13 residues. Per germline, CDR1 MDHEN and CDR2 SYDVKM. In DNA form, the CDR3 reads TGTGCCAGCAGGCTACAGGTTAGAAACACCATATATTTT. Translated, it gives CASRLQVRNTIYF.

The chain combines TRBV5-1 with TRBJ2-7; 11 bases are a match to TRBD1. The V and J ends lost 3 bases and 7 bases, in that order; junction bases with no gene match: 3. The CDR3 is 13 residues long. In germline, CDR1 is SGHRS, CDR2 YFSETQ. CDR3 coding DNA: TGCGCCAGCAGCTGGGGACAGGGGGGAGAGCAGTACGTC. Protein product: CASSWGQGGEQYV.

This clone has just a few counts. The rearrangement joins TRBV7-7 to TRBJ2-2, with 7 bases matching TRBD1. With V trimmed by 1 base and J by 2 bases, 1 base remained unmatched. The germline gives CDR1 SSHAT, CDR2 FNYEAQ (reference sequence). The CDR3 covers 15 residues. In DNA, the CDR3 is TGTGCCAGCAGCTTAGGGACAGGCAACACCGGGGAGCTGTTTTTT. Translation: CASSLGTGNTGELFF.

Written as DNA, the CDR3 is TGTGCCAGCGGAGTCTCCGGACAGGGGAATGGAAACACCATATATTTT. Protein: CASGVSGQGNGNTIYF. The chain combines TRBV28 with TRBJ1-3; 9 bases are shared with TRBD1. V trimming: 8 bases; J trimming: 3 bases; junction bases outside the gene matches: 11. This CDR3 has 16 amino acids. Germline V CDR1 and CDR2: MDHEN, SYDVKM.

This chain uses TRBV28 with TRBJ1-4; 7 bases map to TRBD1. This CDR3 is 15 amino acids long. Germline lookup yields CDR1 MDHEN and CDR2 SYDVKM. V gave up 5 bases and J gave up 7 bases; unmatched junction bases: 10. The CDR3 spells CASSRDRVDSEKLFF. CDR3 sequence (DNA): TGTGCCAGCAGTCGAGACAGGGTTGATAGTGAAAAACTGTTTTTT.

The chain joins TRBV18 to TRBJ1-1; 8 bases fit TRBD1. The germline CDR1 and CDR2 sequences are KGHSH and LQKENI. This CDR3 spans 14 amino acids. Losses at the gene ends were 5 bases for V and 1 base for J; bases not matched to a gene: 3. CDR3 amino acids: CASSTGQGNTEAFF. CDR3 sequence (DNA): TGTGCCAGCTCAACCGGACAGGGGAACACTGAAGCTTTCTTT. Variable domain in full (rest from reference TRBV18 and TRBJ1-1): NAGVMQNPRHLVRRRGQEARLRCSPMKGHSHVYWYRQLPEEGLKFMVYLQKENIIDESGMPKERFSAEFPKEGPSILRIQQVVRGDSAAYFCASSTGQGNTEAFFGQGTRLTVV.

The DNA for the CDR3 is TGTGCCAGTACCCAGGCAGGGGTTCATGGCTACACCTTC. Its translation is CASTQAGVHGYTF. V usage is TRBV19 and J usage is TRBJ1-2, with a possible D match to TRBD1 (6 bases). Germline CDR1 LNHDA, CDR2 SQIVND (reference sequence). V gave up 7 bases and J gave up 6 bases, with 15 bases separating them. CDR3 size: 13 residues. The full variable domain, with the rest looked up from reference TRBV19 and TRBJ1-2, is DGGITQSPKYLFRKEGQNVTLSCEQNLNHDAMYWYRQDPGQGLRLIYYSQIVNDFQKGDIAEGYSVSREKKESFPLTVTSAQKNPTAFYLCASTQAGVHGYTFGSGTRLTVV.

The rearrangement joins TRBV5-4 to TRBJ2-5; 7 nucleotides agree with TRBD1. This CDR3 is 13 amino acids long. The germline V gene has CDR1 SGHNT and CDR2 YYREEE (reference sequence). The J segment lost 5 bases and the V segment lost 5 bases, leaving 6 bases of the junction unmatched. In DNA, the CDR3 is TGTGCCAGCAGATTGACAGGGTCGGAGACCCAGTACTTC. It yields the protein CASRLTGSETQYF.

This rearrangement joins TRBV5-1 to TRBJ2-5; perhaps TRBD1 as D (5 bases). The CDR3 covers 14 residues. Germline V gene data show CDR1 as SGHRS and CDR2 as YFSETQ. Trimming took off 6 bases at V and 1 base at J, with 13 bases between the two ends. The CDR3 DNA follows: TGCGCCAGCAACTTAGACAGAGGCCAAGAGACCCAGTACTTC. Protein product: CASNLDRGQETQYF.